Presented here are 12 T cell receptor beta chains from one specimen sequenced in a study of CD8 T cells in ankylosing spondylitis. TCRdb reprocessed the 5' RACE reads with MiXCR, giving one entry per CDR3 protein. The table has 200,000 to 250,000 distinct CDR3 sequences, about 10% seen once; the top ten hold under 25%. The sample was blood, either unsorted or a sorted T cell fraction (not recorded which). The receptors were gathered from a male donor with ankylosing spondylitis or in good health (not recorded which).

The CDR3 reads CASSQGDGPYF. CDR3 sequence (DNA): TGTGCCAGCAGCCAAGGGGACGGGCCCTACTTC. The rearrangement joins TRBV3-1 to TRBJ2-7; D could derive from TRBD1 or TRBD2 (5 bases each). The ends were cut back, 1 base at V and 13 bases at J, with 11 bases in the middle. This CDR3 has 11 residues. From germline, CDR1 is LGHDT and CDR2 YNNKEL (reference sequence).

Only a few counts were recorded for this clonotype. This rearrangement joins TRBV28 to TRBJ1-2; D gene ambiguous. V was clipped by 3 bases and J by 4 bases, with 18 bases between them. The CDR3 consists of 16 residues. Germline V gene sequence: CDR1 MDHEN, CDR2 SYDVKM. CDR3 in amino acids: CASSFPQNMELYGYTF. In DNA, the CDR3 is TGTGCCAGCAGTTTCCCCCAAAACATGGAGCTCTATGGCTACACCTTC.

The J gene is TRBJ2-5, the V gene TRBV20-1; maybe TRBD1 (5 bases). This CDR3 is 13 amino acids long. Deletions cut 6 bases from V and 2 bases from J, with 13 bases between. Germline V lookup: CDR1 DFQATT, CDR2 SNEGSKA (reference sequence). Written as DNA, the CDR3 is TGCAGTGCCCATGACAGACGTCAAGAGACCCAGTACTTC. It specifies CSAHDRRQETQYF.

This clonotype was recorded many times. V and J are TRBV5-6 and TRBJ1-2; D not certain. Germline V gene data show CDR1 as SGHDT and CDR2 as YYEEEE. This CDR3 region has 12 residues. V was clipped by 4 bases and J by 7 bases, with 11 bases between them. The CDR3 here is CASSPWTGGYTF. The CDR3 DNA follows: TGTGCCAGCAGCCCCTGGACGGGTGGCTACACCTTC.

This clonotype was seen ten or more times. This chain joins TRBV5-1 and TRBJ2-7; tentative D call: TRBD2 (5 bases). Per germline, CDR1 SGHRS and CDR2 YFSETQ. This CDR3 comprises 13 residues. The ends were cut back, 6 bases at V and 0 bases at J, with 10 bases in the middle. The CDR3 protein is CASKSGSSYEQYF. CDR3 coding DNA: TGCGCCAGCAAGTCGGGGAGCTCCTACGAGCAGTACTTC.

The rearrangement joins TRBV19 to TRBJ2-1; no reliable D call. This CDR3 is 14 amino acids long. Germline V gene data show CDR1 as LNHDA and CDR2 as SQIVND (reference sequence). Between the trimmed V and J ends, which lost 8 bases and 0 bases, there was a span of 11 bases. Written as DNA, the CDR3 is TGTGCCAGTGCGGATCTAAGCTCCTACAATGAGCAGTTCTTC. This codes for CASADLSSYNEQFF. Supplemented by reference TRBV19 and TRBJ2-1, the full variable domain reads DGGITQSPKYLFRKEGQNVTLSCEQNLNHDAMYWYRQDPGQGLRLIYYSQIVNDFQKGDIAEGYSVSREKKESFPLTVTSAQKNPTAFYLCASADLSSYNEQFFGPGTRLTVL.

This clonotype has a count of ten or more. This rearrangement joins TRBV20-1 to TRBJ2-2, with D unresolved. The CDR3 covers 11 residues. Germline V gene sequence: CDR1 DFQATT, CDR2 SNEGSKA (reference sequence). V lost 7 bases and J lost 5, with 8 bases in between. Here the CDR3 DNA reads TGCAGTGTGCAAGGGACCGGGGAGCTGTTTTTT. Protein: CSVQGTGELFF.

The V and J genes are TRBV14 and TRBJ1-6, with D possibly TRBD1 on 5 matching bases. Germline lookup yields CDR1 SGHDN and CDR2 FVKESK. Between the trimmed V and J ends, which lost 2 bases and 4 bases, there was a span of 12 bases. CDR3 size: 16 residues. In DNA form, the CDR3 reads TGTGCCAGCAGCCAATTGGGGGGGTGGTATAATTCACCCCTCCACTTT. The encoded protein is CASSQLGGWYNSPLHF.

This clonotype was observed a few times. This chain uses TRBV9 with TRBJ2-3, with D possibly matching TRBD2 (5 bases). The CDR3 consists of 14 residues. Germline-derived CDR1 and CDR2 are SGDLS and YYNGEE. The V gene lost 3 bases and the J gene lost 4 bases, with 12 bases spanning the gap. The CDR3 DNA is TGTGCCAGCAGCGAAACTAGTTCCCCAGATACGCAGTATTTT. Translating it yields CASSETSSPDTQYF.

This clonotype came up a few times. The V call is TRBV7-9, the J call TRBJ2-3, with 7 bases fitting TRBD1. The CDR3 has 15 amino acids. Trimming cost V 5 bases and J 2 bases; bases outside gene matches: 7. CDR1 SEHNR and CDR2 FQNEAQ come from the germline V gene (reference sequence). The CDR3 is CASSIWTGSTDTQYF. The DNA for the CDR3 is TGTGCCAGCAGCATCTGGACAGGATCCACAGATACGCAGTATTTT. Full variable domain (rest looked up from reference TRBV7-9 and TRBJ2-3): DTGVSQNPRHKITKRGQNVTFRCDPISEHNRLYWYRQTLGQGPEFLTYFQNEAQLEKSRLLSDRFSAERPKGSFSTLEIQRTEQGDSAMYLCASSIWTGSTDTQYFGPGTRLTVL.

This chain connects TRBV20-1 to TRBJ2-7; 12 bases agree with TRBD2. There are 14 residues in the CDR3. Germline CDR1 reads DFQATT; CDR2 reads SNEGSKA (reference sequence). V was clipped by 6 bases and J by 9 bases; unmatched bases: 12. The CDR3 DNA follows: TGCAGTGCAACTACTAGCGGGGGGAGTTGGGGGCAGTACTTC. Translated: CSATTSGGSWGQYF.

This clonotype came up many times. The chain combines TRBV5-1 with TRBJ2-7; D gene unclear. The germline gives CDR1 SGHRS, CDR2 YFSETQ. This CDR3 has 13 amino acids. V was shortened by 0 bases and J by 6 bases, with 10 bases between the two germline ends. CDR3 residues: CASSLAQQPEQYF. The CDR3, as DNA: TGCGCCAGCAGCTTGGCCCAGCAGCCCGAGCAGTACTTC.